The clone carrying this T cell receptor (beta chain) came up a few times. Its antigen is as yet unknown. This entry is derived from a study of radiotherapy plus CTLA-4 blockade in lung cancer. About the research overall: Objective responses were seen in roughly 20% of patients, disease control in approximately 30%. Findings and limits, study-wide: Per reports, early blood T cell clone dynamics, plus interferon-beta, forecast response most strongly. Tumor-derived TCR clones expanded in blood after radiotherapy plus ipilimumab.

This table comes from immunoSEQ multiplex PCR, and its TCRdb copy is limited to in-frame clones, with some not included. The repertoire holds approximately 47,000 clones, with approximately 85% as singletons. Patients in the study, people with chemo-refractory metastatic non-small-cell lung cancer, received focal radiation plus ipilimumab CTLA-4 blockade. Germline V CDR1 and CDR2: GTSNPN, SVGIG (reference sequence). Trimming took 1 base from V and 5 from J, leaving 17 bases between them. The CDR3 loop spans 15 amino acids. The sample was peripheral blood, taken from a patient treated with radiotherapy plus ipilimumab. The sequence was obtained from a human donor with non-small cell lung cancer who had stable disease on radiotherapy plus ipilimumab. The chain is built from TRBV30 and TRBJ1-1, with a possible D match to TRBD1 (5 bases). For the CDR3, the DNA is TGTGCCTGGAGTGGCCCAGGGATGGGTCGGACTGAAGCTTTCTTT. This sequence encodes CAWSGPGMGRTEAFF.